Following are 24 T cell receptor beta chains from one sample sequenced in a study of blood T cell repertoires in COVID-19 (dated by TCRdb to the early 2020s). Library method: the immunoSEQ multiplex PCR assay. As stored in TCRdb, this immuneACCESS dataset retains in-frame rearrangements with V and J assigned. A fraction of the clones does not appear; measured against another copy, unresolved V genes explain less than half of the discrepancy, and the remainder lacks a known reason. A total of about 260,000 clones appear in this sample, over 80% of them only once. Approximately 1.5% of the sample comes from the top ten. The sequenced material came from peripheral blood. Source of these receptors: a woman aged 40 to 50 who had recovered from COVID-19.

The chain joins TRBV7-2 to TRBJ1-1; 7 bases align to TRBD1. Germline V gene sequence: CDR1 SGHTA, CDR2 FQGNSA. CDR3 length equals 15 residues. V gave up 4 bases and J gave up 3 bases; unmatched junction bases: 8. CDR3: CASSSQTGWDTEAFF. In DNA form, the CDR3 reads TGTGCCAGCAGCTCGCAGACAGGGTGGGACACTGAAGCTTTCTTT.

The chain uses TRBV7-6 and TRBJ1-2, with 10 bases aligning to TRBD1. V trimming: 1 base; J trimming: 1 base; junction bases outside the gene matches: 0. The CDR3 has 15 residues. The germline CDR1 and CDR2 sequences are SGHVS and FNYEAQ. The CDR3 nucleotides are TGTGCCAGCAGCTTAGGGACAGGGGGTAACTATGGCTACACCTTC. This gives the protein CASSLGTGGNYGYTF.

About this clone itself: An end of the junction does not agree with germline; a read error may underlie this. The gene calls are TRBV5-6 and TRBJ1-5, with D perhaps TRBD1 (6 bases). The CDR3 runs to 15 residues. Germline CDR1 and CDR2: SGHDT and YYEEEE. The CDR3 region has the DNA TGTGCCAGCAGCTTGGGCGCCAGGGGTAATCGGCCCCAGCATTTT. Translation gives CASSLGARGNRPQHF.

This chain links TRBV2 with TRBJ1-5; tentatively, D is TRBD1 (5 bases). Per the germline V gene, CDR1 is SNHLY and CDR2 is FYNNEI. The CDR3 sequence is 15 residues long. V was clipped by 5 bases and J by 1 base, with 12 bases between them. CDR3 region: CASSFGGGSNQPQHF. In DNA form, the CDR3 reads TGTGCCAGCAGTTTTGGGGGGGGGAGCAATCAGCCCCAGCATTTT.

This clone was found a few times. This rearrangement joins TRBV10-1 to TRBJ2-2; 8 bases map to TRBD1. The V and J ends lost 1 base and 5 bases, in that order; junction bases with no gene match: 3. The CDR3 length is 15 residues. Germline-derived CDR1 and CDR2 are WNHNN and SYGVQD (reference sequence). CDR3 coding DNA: TGCGCCAGCAGTGAGTGGACAGGGAGAACCGGGGAGCTGTTTTTT. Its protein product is CASSEWTGRTGELFF.

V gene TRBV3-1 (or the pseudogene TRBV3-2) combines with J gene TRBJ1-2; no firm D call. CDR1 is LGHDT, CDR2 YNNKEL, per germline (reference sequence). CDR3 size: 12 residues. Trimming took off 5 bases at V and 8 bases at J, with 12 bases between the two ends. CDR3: CASSAWMRGYTF. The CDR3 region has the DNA TGTGCCAGCAGCGCCTGGATGAGGGGCTACACCTTC.

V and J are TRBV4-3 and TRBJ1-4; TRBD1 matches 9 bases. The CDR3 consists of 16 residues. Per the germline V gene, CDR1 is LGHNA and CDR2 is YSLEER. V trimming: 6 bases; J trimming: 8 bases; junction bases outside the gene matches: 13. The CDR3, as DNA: TGCGCCAGCAGTCTTAGGCCGGGACAGGGAGCAGAAAAACTGTTTTTT. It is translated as CASSLRPGQGAEKLFF.

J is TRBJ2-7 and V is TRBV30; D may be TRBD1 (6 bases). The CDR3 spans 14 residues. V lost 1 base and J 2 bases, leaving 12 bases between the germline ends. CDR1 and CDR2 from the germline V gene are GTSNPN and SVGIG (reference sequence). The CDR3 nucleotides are TGTGCCTGGAGTGGGCAGGGGTCGACCTACGAGCAGTACTTC. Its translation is CAWSGQGSTYEQYF.

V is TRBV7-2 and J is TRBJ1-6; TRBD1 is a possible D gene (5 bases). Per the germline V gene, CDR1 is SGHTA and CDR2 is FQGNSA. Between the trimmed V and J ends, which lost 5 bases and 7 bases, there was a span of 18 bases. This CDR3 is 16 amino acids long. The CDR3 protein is CASSPNGGGWNSPLHF. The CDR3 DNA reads TGTGCCAGCAGCCCTAATGGCGGGGGATGGAATTCACCCCTCCACTTT. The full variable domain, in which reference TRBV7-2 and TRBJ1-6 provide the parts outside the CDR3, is GAGVSQSPSNKVTEKGKDVELRCDPISGHTALYWYRQSLGQGLEFLIYFQGNSAPDKSGLPSDRFSAERTGGSVSTLTIQRTQQEDSAVYLCASSPNGGGWNSPLHFGNGTRLTVT.

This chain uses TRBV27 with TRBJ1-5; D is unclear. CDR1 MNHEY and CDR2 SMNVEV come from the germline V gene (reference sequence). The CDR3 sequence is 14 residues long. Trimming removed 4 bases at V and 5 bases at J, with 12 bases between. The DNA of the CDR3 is TGTGCCAGCAGTTCCTCTGCGGACTATCAGCCCCAGCATTTT. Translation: CASSSSADYQPQHF.

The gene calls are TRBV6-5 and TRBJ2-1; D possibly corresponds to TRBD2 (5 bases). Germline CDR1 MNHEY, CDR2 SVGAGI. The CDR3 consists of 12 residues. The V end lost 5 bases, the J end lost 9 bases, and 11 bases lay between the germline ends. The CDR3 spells CASSPIGGEQFF. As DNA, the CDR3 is TGTGCCAGCAGTCCGATTGGAGGTGAGCAGTTCTTC.

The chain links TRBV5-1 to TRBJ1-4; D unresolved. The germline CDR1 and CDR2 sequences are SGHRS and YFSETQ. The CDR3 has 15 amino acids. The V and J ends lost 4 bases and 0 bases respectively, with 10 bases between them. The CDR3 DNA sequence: TGCGCCAGCAGCCGGATGGACTCAACTAATGAAAAACTGTTTTTT. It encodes CASSRMDSTNEKLFF.

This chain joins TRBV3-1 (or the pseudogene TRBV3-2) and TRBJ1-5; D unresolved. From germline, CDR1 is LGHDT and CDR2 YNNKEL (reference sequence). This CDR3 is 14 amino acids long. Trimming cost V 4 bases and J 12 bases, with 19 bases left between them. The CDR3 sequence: CASSRSLSNQLQHF. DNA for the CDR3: TGTGCCAGCAGCCGCTCCCTTAGCAATCAACTCCAGCATTTT.

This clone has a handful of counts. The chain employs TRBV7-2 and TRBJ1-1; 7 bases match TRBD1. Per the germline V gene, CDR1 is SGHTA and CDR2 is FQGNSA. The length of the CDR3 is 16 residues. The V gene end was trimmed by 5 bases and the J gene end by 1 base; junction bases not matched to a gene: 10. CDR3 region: CASSRRRQGENTEAFF. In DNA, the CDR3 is TGTGCCAGCAGCCGGCGCCGGCAGGGGGAGAACACTGAAGCTTTCTTT.

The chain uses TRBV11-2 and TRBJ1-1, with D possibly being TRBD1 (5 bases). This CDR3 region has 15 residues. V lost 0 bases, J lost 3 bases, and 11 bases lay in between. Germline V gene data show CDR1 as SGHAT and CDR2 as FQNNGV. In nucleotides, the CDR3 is TGTGCCAGCAGCTTAGAGTTCAGGGTCTACACTGAAGCTTTCTTT. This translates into CASSLEFRVYTEAFF.

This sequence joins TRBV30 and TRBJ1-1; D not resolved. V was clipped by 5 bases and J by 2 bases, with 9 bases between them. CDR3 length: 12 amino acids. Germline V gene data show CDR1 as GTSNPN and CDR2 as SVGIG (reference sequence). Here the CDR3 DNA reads TGTGCCTGGGCGCCAGATAACACTGAAGCTTTCTTT. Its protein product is CAWAPDNTEAFF. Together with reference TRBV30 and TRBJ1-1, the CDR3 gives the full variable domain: SQTIHQWPATLVQPVGSPLSLECTVEGTSNPNLYWYRQAAGRGLQLLFYSVGIGQISSEVPQNLSASRPQDRQFILSSKKLLLSDSGFYLCAWAPDNTEAFFGQGTRLTVV.

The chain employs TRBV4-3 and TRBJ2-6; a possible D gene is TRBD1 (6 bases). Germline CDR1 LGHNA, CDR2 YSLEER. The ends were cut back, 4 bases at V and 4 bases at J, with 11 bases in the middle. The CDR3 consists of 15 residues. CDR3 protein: CASSRQGTGANVLTF. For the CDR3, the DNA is TGCGCCAGCAGCCGGCAGGGGACCGGGGCCAACGTCCTGACTTTC.

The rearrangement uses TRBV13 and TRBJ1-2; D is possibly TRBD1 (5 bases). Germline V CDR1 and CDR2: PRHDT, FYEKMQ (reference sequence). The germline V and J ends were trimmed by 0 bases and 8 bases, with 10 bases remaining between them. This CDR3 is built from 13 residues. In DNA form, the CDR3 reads TGTGCCAGCAGCTTAGGAGCGGGGGTAGGCTACACCTTC. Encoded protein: CASSLGAGVGYTF. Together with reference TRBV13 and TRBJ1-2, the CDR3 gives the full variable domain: AAGVIQSPRHLIKEKRETATLKCYPIPRHDTVYWYQQGPGQDPQFLISFYEKMQSDKGSIPDRFSAQQFSDYHSELNMSSLELGDSALYFCASSLGAGVGYTFGSGTRLTVV.

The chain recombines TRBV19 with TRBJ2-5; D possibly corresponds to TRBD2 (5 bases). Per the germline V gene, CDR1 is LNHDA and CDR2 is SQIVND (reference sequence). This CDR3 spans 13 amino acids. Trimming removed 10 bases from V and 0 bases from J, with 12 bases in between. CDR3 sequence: CATSRGNQETQYF. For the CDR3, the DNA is TGTGCCACCAGCCGGGGTAACCAAGAGACCCAGTACTTC. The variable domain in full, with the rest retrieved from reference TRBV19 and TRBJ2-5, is DGGITQSPKYLFRKEGQNVTLSCEQNLNHDAMYWYRQDPGQGLRLIYYSQIVNDFQKGDIAEGYSVSREKKESFPLTVTSAQKNPTAFYLCATSRGNQETQYFGPGTRLLVL.

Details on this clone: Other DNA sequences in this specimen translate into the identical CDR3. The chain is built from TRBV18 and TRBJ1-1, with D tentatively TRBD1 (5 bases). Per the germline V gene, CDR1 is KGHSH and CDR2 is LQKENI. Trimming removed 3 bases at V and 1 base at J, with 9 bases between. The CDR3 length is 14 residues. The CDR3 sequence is CASSPDSSNTEAFF. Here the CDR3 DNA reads TGTGCCAGCTCACCCGACAGTTCGAACACTGAAGCTTTCTTT.

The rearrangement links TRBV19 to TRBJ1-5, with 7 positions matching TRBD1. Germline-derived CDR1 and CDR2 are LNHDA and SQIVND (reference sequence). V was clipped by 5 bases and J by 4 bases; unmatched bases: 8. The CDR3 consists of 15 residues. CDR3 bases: TGTGCCAGTAGTTCCTGGACAGGCACTAATCAGCCCCAGCATTTT. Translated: CASSSWTGTNQPQHF.

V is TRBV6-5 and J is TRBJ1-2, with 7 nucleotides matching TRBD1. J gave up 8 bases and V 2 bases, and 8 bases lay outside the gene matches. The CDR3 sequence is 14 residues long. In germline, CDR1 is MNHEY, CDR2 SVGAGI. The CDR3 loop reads CASSYTQGGRGYTF. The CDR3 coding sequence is TGTGCCAGCAGTTACACCCAGGGGGGACGGGGCTACACCTTC.

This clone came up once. CDR3 residues: CASSFGTSGSQETQYF. In DNA form, the CDR3 reads TGTGCCAGCAGCTTCGGGACTAGCGGGTCCCAAGAGACCCAGTACTTC. The chain carries TRBV7-9 and TRBJ2-5; 12 bases are shared with TRBD2. The CDR3 consists of 16 residues. CDR1 is SEHNR, CDR2 FQNEAQ, per germline (reference sequence). The V gene end was trimmed by 3 bases and the J gene end by 1 base; junction bases not matched to a gene: 3.

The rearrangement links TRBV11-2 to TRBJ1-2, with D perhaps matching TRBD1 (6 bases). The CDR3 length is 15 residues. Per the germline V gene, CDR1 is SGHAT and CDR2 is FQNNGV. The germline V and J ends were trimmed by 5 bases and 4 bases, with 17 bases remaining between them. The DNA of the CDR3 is TGTGCCAGCAGCGTAGTTAGGACAGAACCCTATGGCTACACCTTC. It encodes CASSVVRTEPYGYTF.